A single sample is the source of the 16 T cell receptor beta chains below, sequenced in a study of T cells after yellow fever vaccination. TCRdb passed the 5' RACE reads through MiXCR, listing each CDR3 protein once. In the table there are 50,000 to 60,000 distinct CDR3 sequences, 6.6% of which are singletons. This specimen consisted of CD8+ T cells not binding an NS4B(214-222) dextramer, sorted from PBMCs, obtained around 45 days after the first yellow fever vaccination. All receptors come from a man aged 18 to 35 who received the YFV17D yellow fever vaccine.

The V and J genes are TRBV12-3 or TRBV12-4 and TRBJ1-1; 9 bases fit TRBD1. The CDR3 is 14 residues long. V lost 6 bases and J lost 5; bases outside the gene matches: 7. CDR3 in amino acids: CASRLGQGRTEAFF. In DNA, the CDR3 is TGTGCCAGCAGGTTGGGACAGGGTAGAACTGAAGCTTTCTTT.

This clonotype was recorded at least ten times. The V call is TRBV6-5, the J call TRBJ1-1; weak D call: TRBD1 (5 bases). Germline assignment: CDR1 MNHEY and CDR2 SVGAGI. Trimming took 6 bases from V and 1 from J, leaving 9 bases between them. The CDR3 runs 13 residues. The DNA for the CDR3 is TGTGCCAGCAGCTATCAGGGGAACACTGAAGCTTTCTTT. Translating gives CASSYQGNTEAFF.

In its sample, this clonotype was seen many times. In DNA form, the CDR3 reads TGCGCCAGCAGCCAAGTGGCGATGAACACTGAAGCTTTCTTT. It is translated as CASSQVAMNTEAFF. The V call is TRBV4-3, the J call TRBJ1-1; D is unresolved. Germline CDR1 reads LGHNA; CDR2 reads YSLEER. The CDR3 loop spans 14 amino acids. V was trimmed by 1 base and J by 0 bases, leaving 6 bases between them.

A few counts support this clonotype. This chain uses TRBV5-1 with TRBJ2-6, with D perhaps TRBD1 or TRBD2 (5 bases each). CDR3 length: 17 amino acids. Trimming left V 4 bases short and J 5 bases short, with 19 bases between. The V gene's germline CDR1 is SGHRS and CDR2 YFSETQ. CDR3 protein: CASSQTAVVLRANVLTF. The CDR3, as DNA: TGCGCCAGCAGCCAGACAGCGGTGGTTCTTAGGGCCAACGTCCTGACTTTC.

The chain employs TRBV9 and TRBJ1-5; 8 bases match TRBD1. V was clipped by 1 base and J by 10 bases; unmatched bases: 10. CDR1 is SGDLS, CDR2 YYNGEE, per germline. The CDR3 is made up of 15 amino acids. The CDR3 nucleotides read TGTGCCAGCAGCGTACAGGGGGCCCGGTCTGACCCCCAGCATTTT. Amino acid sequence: CASSVQGARSDPQHF.

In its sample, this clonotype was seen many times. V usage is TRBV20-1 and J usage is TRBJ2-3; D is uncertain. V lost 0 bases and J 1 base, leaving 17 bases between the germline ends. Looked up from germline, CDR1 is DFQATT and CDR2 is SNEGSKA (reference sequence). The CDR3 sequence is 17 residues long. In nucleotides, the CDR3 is TGCAGTGCTAGAGATCTAGACTTCCCCTTGGGCACAGATACGCAGTATTTT. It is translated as CSARDLDFPLGTDTQYF.

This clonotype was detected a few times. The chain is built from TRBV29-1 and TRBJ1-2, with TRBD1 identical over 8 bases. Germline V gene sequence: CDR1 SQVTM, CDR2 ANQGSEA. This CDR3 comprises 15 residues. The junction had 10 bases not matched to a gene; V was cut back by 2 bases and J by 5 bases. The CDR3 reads CSVETPTGEEYGYTF. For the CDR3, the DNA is TGCAGCGTTGAAACCCCGACAGGGGAGGAGTATGGCTACACCTTC.

The CDR3 DNA follows: TGTGCCAGCTCCCTAGGGACAGGGGTTAACAATGAGCAGTTCTTC. It is translated as CASSLGTGVNNEQFF. V gene TRBV18 combines with J gene TRBJ2-1, with 10 bases fitting TRBD1. This CDR3 is built from 15 residues. Trimming removed 6 bases from V and 5 bases from J; junction bases left unmatched: 7. Germline assignment: CDR1 KGHSH and CDR2 LQKENI.

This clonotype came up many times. CDR3 sequence: CASSSTQATGELFF. The CDR3 DNA sequence: TGTGCCAGCAGTTCGACACAGGCTACCGGGGAGCTGTTTTTT. The V call is TRBV6-5, the J call TRBJ2-2; D may be TRBD1 (5 bases). Germline assignment: CDR1 MNHEY and CDR2 SVGAGI. V shed 4 bases and J shed 5 bases, with 11 bases lying between them. The CDR3 loop spans 14 amino acids.

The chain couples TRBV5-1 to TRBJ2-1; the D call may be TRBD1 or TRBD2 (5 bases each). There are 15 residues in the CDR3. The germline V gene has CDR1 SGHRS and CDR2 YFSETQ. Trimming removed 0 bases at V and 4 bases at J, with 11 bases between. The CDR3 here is CASSLGDASYNEQFF. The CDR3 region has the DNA TGCGCCAGCAGCTTGGGGGACGCCTCGTACAATGAGCAGTTCTTC.

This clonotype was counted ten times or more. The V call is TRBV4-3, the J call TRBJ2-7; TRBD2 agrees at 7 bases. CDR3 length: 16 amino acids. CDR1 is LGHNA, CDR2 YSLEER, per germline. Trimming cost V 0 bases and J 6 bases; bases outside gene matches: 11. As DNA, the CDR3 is TGCGCCAGCAGCCAAGAAGCTCCGGGAGGTCCGGCCGAGCAGTACTTC. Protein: CASSQEAPGGPAEQYF.

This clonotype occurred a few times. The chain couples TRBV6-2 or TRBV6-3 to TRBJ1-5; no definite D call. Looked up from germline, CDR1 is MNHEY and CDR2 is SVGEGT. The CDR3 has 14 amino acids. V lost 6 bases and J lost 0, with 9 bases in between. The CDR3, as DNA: TGTGCCAGCAGCCAGACTTATAGCAATCAGCCCCAGCATTTT. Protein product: CASSQTYSNQPQHF.

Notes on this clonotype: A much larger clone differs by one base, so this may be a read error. As DNA, the CDR3 is TGTGCCAGCAGCTTATTGCGGGATGTGTGCGGGGAGCTGTTTTTT. Residues: CASSLLRDVCGELFF. The rearrangement joins TRBV7-2 to TRBJ2-2, with D possibly matching TRBD2 (6 bases). V was cut by 2 bases and J by 7 bases, with 14 bases left in between. The CDR3 runs 15 residues. Germline loops: CDR1 SGHTA, CDR2 FQGNSA. The full variable domain, rest sourced from reference TRBV7-2 and TRBJ2-2, is GAGVSQSPSNKVTEKGKDVELRCDPISGHTALYWYRQSLGQGLEFLIYFQGNSAPDKSGLPSDRFSAERTGGSVSTLTIQRTQQEDSAVYLCASSLLRDVCGELFFGEGSRLTVL.

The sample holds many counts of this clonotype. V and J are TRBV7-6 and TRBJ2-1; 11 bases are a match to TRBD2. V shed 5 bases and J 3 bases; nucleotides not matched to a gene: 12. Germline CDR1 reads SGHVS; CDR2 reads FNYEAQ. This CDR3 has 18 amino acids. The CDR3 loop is CASSPGVAGGRGYNEQFF. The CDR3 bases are TGTGCCAGCAGCCCCGGAGTAGCGGGGGGGCGAGGCTACAATGAGCAGTTCTTC.

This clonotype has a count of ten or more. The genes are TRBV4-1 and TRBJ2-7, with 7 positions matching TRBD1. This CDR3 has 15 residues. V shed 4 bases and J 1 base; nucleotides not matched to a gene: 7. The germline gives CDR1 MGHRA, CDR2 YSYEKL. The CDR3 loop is CASSLGQEKSYEQYF. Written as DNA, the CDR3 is TGCGCCAGCAGCCTTGGACAGGAAAAGTCCTACGAGCAGTACTTC.

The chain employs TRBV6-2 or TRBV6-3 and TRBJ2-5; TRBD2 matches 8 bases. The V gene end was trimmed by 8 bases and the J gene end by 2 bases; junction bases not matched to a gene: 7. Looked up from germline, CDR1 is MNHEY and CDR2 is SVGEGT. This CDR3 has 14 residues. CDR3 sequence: CASGRGGGQETQYF. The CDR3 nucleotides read TGTGCCAGCGGACGGGGGGGAGGGCAAGAGACCCAGTACTTC.